This T cell receptor (beta chain) stems from a study of shared clonotypes between healthy human individuals. The assay was immunoSEQ multiplex PCR, and TCRdb's table has in-frame clones only and misses some. Among more than 900,000 clones listed, 75% to 85% were seen once. The study's findings and limits: The researchers took only blood, and tissue repertoires probably look different. Only a few donors were included, so the genetic and exposure-history diversity represented was limited.

All donors were Caucasian adults living in Nashville, Tennessee. Comment on this clone: What it binds is not known.

The source of this sequence is a man aged 18 to 29 in good health. Some clones in this sample may be carry-over from other donors' samples. The sequenced sample consisted of memory CD4+ T cells from PBMCs. Noted subset: CD45RA-negative fraction.

CDR3 loop: CATSRLGQAYEQYF. The DNA for the CDR3 is TGTGCCACCAGCAGATTGGGACAGGCCTACGAGCAGTACTTC. This chain joins TRBV15 and TRBJ2-7, with 8 bases identical to TRBD1. With V trimmed by 2 bases and J by 2 bases, 2 bases remained unmatched. Germline CDR1 is LNHNV and CDR2 is YYDKDF (reference sequence). This CDR3 has 14 amino acids.